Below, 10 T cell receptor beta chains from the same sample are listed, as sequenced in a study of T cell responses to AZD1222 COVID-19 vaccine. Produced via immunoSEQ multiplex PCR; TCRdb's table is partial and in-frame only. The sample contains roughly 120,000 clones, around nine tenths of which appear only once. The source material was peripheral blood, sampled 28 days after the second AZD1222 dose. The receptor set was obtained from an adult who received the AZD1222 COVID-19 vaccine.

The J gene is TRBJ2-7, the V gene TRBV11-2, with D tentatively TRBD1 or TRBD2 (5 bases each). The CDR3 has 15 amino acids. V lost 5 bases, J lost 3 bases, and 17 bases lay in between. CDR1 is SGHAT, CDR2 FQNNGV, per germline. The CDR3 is CASSPVRGARYEQYF. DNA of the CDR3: TGTGCCAGCAGCCCGGTTAGAGGGGCACGCTACGAGCAGTACTTC.

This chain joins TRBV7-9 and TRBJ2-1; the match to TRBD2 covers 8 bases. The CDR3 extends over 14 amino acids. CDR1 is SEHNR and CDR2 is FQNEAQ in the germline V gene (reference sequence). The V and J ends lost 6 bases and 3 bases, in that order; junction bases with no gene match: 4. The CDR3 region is CASSDSGNYNEQFF. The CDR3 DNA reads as TGTGCCAGCAGTGATAGCGGGAACTACAATGAGCAGTTCTTC.

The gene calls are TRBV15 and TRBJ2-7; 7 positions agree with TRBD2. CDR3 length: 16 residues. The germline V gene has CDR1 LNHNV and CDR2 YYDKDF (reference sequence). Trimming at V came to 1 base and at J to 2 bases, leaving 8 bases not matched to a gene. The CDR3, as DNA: TGTGCCACCAGCAGAGTGGCGCTAGCGGCAACCTACGAGCAGTACTTC. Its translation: CATSRVALAATYEQYF.

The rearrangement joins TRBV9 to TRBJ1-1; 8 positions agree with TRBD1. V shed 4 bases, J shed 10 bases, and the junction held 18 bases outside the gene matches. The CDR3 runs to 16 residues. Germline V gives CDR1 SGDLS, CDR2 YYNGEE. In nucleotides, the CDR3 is TGTGCCAGCAGCCTATTGTCTGGGGGCGGACAGGGAAGAGCTTTCTTT. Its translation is CASSLLSGGGQGRAFF.

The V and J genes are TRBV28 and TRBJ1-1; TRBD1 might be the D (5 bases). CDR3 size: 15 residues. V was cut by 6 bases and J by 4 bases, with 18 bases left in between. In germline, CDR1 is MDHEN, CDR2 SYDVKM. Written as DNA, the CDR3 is TGTGCCAGCAGGCCGACATGGGGTGGGGGCACTGAAGCTTTCTTT. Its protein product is CASRPTWGGGTEAFF.

The CDR3 region has the DNA TGTGCCAGTAGTATAGACAGGGGGCGCGCCACAGATACGCAGTATTTT. Protein sequence: CASSIDRGRATDTQYF. This chain uses TRBV19 with TRBJ2-3; 8 nucleotides match TRBD1. Germline CDR1 and CDR2: LNHDA and SQIVND (reference sequence). Germline trimming cut 0 bases from V and 2 bases from J; bases unmatched to any gene: 4. The CDR3 contains 16 residues.

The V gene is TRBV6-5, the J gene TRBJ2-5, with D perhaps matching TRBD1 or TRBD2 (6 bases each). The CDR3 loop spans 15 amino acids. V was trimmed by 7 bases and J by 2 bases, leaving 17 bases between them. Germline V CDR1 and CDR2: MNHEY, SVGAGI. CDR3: CASKELTGTQETQYF. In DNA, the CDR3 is TGTGCCAGCAAGGAGTTAACAGGGACTCAAGAGACCCAGTACTTC.

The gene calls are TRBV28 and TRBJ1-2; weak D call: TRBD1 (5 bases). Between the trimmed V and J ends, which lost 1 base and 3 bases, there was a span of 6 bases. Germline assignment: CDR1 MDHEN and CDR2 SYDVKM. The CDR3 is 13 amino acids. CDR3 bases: TGTGCCAGCAGTTTATACAGGTACTATGGCTACACCTTC. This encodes CASSLYRYYGYTF.

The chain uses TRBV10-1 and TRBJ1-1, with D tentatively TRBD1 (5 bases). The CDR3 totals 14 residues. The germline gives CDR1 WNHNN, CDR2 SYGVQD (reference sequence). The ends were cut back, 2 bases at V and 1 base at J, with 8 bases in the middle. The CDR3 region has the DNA TGCGCCAGCAGTGAGACAGGAAGGAACACTGAAGCTTTCTTT. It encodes CASSETGRNTEAFF.

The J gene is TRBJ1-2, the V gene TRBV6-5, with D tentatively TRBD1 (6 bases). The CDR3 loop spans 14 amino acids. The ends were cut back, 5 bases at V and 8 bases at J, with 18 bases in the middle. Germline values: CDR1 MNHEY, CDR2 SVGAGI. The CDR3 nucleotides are TGTGCCAGCAGTCCCTCTTGGGGGGCGGGAGGCTACACCTTC. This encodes CASSPSWGAGGYTF.